There are many counts of the clone carrying this T cell receptor beta chain. Its antigen is still unknown. V lost 10 bases, J lost 3 bases, and 10 bases lay in between. The CDR3 has 11 residues. Germline V gene lookup returns CDR1 ENHRY and CDR2 SYGVKD. The data were obtained in a study of T-cell memory formation after mild COVID-19. On the study more broadly: TCR clusters were mostly donor specific.

Broader study findings: Shrinking CD4+ clones were chiefly CM and EM; CD8+ ones were chiefly EMRA.

Each CDR3 protein gets one entry after TCRdb re-called the 5' RACE reads with MiXCR. The data hold roughly 340,000 distinct CDR3 sequences, with more than 20% observed a single time. This clonotype was sampled from a man aged 18-30 years who had mild COVID-19 (a few samples of this study predate the infection). Cell type and time point are not known. The chain couples TRBV10-3 to TRBJ2-7, with a weak D call TRBD2 (6 bases). The sequenced sample consisted of PBMCs or a T cell subset sorted from them (not recorded which). DNA for the CDR3: TGTGCCACGAGGGACTTCTACGAGCAGTACGTC. Protein sequence: CATRDFYEQYV.